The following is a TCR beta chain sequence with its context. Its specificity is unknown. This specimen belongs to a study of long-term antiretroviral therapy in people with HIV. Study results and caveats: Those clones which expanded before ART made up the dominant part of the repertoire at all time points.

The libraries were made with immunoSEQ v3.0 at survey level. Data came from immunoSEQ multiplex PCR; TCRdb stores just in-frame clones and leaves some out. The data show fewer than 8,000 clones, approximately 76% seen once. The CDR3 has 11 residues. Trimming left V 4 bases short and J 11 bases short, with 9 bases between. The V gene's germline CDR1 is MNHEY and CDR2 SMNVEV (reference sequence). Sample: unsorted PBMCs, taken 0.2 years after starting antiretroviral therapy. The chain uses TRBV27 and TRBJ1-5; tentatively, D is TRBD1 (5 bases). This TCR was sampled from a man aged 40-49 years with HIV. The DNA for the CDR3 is TGTGCCAGCAGTTCCGGGGGGGCCCAGCATTTT. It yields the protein CASSSGGAQHF.